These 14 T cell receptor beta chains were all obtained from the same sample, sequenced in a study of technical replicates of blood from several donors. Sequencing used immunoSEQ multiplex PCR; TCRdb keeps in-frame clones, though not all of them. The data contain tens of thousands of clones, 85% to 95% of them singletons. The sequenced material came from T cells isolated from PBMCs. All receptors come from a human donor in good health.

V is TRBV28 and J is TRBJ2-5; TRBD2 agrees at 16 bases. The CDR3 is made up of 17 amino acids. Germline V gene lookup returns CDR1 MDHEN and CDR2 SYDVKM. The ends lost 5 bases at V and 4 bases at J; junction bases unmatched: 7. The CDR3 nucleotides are TGTGCCAGCAGTGCGGGACTAGCGGGAGGGCCTGTAGAGACCCAGTACTTC. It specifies CASSAGLAGGPVETQYF.

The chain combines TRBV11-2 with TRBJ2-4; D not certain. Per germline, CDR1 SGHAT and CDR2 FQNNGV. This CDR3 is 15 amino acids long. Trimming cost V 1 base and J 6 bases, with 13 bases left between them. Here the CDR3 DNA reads TGTGCCAGCAGCTTAGGTAGCCCGACTTTAAACATTCAGTACTTC. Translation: CASSLGSPTLNIQYF. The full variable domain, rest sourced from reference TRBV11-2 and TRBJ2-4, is EAGVAQSPRYKIIEKRQSVAFWCNPISGHATLYWYQQILGQGPKLLIQFQNNGVVDDSQLPKDRFSAERLKGVDSTLKIQPAKLEDSAVYLCASSLGSPTLNIQYFGAGTRLSVL.

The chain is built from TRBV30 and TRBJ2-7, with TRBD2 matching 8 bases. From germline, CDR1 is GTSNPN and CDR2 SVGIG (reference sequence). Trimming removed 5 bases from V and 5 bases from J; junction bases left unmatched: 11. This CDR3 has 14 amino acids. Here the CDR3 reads CAWGVGGAQNEQYF. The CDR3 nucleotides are TGTGCCTGGGGAGTCGGGGGGGCGCAGAACGAGCAGTACTTC.

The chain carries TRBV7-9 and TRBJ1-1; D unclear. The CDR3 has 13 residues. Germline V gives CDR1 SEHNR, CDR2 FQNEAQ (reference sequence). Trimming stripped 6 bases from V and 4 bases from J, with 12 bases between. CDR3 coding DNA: TGTGCCAGCAGGGCGGGTGTCGGCACTGAAGCTTTCTTT. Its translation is CASRAGVGTEAFF.

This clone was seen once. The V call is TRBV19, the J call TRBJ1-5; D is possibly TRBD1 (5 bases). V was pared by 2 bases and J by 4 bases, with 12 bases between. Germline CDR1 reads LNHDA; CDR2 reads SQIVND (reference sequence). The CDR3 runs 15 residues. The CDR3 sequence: CASSITGVGNQPQHF. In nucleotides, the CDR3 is TGTGCCAGTAGTATAACGGGGGTCGGGAATCAGCCCCAGCATTTT.

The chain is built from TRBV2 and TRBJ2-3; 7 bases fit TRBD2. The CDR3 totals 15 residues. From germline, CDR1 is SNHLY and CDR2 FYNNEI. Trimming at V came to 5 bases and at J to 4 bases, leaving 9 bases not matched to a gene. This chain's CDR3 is CASSPVAGDSDTQYF. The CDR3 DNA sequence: TGTGCCAGCAGTCCGGTGGCGGGAGATTCAGATACGCAGTATTTT.

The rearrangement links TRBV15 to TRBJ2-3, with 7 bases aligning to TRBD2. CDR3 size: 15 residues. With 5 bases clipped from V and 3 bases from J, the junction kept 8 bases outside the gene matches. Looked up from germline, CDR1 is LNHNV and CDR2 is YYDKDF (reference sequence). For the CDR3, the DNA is TGTGCCACCAGCGCGAATCGCGGGAGTACAGATACGCAGTATTTT. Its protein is CATSANRGSTDTQYF. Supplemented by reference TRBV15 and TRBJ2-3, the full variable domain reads DAMVIQNPRYQVTQFGKPVTLSCSQTLNHNVMYWYQQKSSQAPKLLFHYYDKDFNNEADTPDNFQSRRPNTSFCFLDIRSPGLGDTAMYLCATSANRGSTDTQYFGPGTRLTVL.

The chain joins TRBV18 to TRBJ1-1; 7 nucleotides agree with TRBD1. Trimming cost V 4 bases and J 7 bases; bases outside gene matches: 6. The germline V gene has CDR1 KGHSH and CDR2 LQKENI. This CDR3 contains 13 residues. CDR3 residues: CASSHRDRVEAFF. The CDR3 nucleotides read TGTGCCAGCTCACACCGGGACAGAGTTGAAGCTTTCTTT.

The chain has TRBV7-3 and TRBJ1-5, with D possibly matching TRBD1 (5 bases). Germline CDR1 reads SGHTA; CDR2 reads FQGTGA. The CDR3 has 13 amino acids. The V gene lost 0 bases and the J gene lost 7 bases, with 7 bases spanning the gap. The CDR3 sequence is CASSLTRGQPQHF. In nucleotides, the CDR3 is TGTGCCAGCAGCTTAACCCGGGGGCAGCCCCAGCATTTT.

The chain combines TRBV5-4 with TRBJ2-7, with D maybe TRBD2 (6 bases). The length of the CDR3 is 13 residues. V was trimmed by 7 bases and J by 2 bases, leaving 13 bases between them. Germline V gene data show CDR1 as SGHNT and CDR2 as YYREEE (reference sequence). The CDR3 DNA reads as TGTGCCAGCTCAGACGGCGGGACCTACGAGCAGTACTTC. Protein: CASSDGGTYEQYF. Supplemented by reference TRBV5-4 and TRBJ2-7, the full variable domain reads ETGVTQSPTHLIKTRGQQVTLRCSSQSGHNTVSWYQQALGQGPQFIFQYYREEENGRGNFPPRFSGLQFPNYSSELNVNALELDDSALYLCASSDGGTYEQYFGPGTRLTVT.

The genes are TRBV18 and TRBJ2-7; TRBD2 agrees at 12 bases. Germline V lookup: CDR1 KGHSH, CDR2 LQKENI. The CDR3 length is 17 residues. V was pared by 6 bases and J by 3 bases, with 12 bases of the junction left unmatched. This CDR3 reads CASSQDSLAGGHYEQYF. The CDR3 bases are TGTGCCAGCTCCCAAGACAGCCTAGCGGGAGGGCACTACGAGCAGTACTTC.

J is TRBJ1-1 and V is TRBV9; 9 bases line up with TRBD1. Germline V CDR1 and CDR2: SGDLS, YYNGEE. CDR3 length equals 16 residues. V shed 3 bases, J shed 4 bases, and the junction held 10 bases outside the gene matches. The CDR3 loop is CASSALRTGVGTEAFF. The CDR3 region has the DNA TGTGCCAGCAGCGCACTTAGGACAGGGGTAGGCACTGAAGCTTTCTTT.

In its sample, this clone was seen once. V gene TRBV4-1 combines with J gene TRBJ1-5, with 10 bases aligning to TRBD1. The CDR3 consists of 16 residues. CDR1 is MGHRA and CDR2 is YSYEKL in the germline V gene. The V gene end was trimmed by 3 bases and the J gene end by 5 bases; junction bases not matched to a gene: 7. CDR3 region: CASSHRQGAKDQPQHF. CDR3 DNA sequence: TGCGCCAGCAGCCACAGACAGGGGGCAAAGGATCAGCCCCAGCATTTT.

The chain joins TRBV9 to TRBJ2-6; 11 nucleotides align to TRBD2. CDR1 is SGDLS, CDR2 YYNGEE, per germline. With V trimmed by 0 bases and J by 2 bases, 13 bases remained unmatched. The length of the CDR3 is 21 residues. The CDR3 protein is CASSVDPMLAGGNPGANVLTF. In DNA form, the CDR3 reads TGTGCCAGCAGCGTAGATCCTATGCTAGCGGGAGGAAACCCTGGGGCCAACGTCCTGACTTTC.